The next 12 T cell receptor beta chains were all read from a single sample in a study of PD-1 blockade in classical Hodgkin lymphoma. The data were produced by immunoSEQ multiplex PCR, yet TCRdb's version contains in-frame clones alone and is incomplete. The sample includes approximately 110,000 clones, approximately 89% of them seen just once. Time point indicated: cycle 4 day 1 (C4D1), after more than five weeks of nivolumab. Patients all relapsed after autologous stem cell transplantation, and there was variation in brentuximab vedotin exposure. Here the sequenced sample was peripheral blood mononuclear cells (PBMCs), taken before the fourth cycle of nivolumab. The receptor set was obtained from a human donor with classical Hodgkin lymphoma.

The chain employs TRBV5-6 and TRBJ2-7, with 10 bases lining up with TRBD1. The CDR3 covers 13 residues. Germline-derived CDR1 and CDR2 are SGHDT and YYEEEE. V shed 4 bases, J shed 3 bases, and the junction held 1 base outside the gene matches. CDR3 DNA: TGTGCCAGCAGCGGGACAGGGGTCTACGAGCAGTACTTC. Amino acid sequence: CASSGTGVYEQYF.

The V and J genes are TRBV5-1 and TRBJ1-1; D is unresolved. From germline, CDR1 is SGHRS and CDR2 YFSETQ. V was pared by 1 base and J by 1 base, with 14 bases between. The length of the CDR3 is 16 residues. CDR3 loop: CASSLRNLAENTEAFF. The CDR3 DNA sequence: TGCGCCAGCAGCTTGAGAAATCTGGCAGAGAACACTGAAGCTTTCTTT. Combining the CDR3 with reference TRBV5-1 and TRBJ1-1 gives the whole variable domain KAGVTQTPRYLIKTRGQQVTLSCSPISGHRSVSWYQQTPGQGLQFLFEYFSETQRNKGNFPGRFSGRQFSNSRSEMNVSTLELGDSALYLCASSLRNLAENTEAFFGQGTRLTVV.

V is TRBV25-1 and J is TRBJ1-4, with D possibly matching TRBD1 (6 bases). CDR1 MGHDK and CDR2 SYGVNS come from the germline V gene. The V end was cut by 3 bases, the J end by 8 bases, with 16 bases between. CDR3 length: 15 amino acids. CDR3 sequence: CASSDKGWRGEKLFF. CDR3 DNA: TGTGCCAGCAGTGACAAGGGTTGGAGGGGGGAAAAACTGTTTTTT.

The J gene is TRBJ1-1, the V gene TRBV20-1; no clear D gene. The CDR3 totals 11 residues. CDR1 is DFQATT, CDR2 SNEGSKA, per germline (reference sequence). V was cut by 1 base and J by 4 bases, with 4 bases left in between. CDR3 in DNA: TGCAGTGCTAGAGCGGTCACTGAAGCTTTCTTT. It specifies CSARAVTEAFF.

The V call is TRBV11-2, the J call TRBJ2-7, with 7 positions matching TRBD1. CDR1 and CDR2 (germline): SGHAT, FQNNGV. After removal of 0 bases from V and 5 bases from J, the junction contained 4 bases not matched to a gene. This CDR3 region has 14 residues. CDR3 DNA: TGTGCCAGCAGCTTAGAGGGACAGCTTGACGAGCAGTACTTC. This translates into CASSLEGQLDEQYF.

The chain links TRBV30 to TRBJ1-1; 8 nucleotides align to TRBD1. This CDR3 spans 10 amino acids. Germline CDR1 GTSNPN, CDR2 SVGIG (reference sequence). Trimming cost V 6 bases and J 11 bases; bases outside gene matches: 5. The CDR3 reads CACWDRQAFF. As DNA, the CDR3 is TGTGCCTGCTGGGACAGGCAGGCTTTCTTT.

The chain links TRBV19 to TRBJ2-2; 12 bases are a match to TRBD2. V shed 6 bases, J shed 3 bases, and the junction held 2 bases outside the gene matches. The CDR3 extends over 15 amino acids. Germline V lookup: CDR1 LNHDA, CDR2 SQIVND (reference sequence). Here the CDR3 DNA reads TGTGCCAGTAGGAGACTAGCGGGAGACACCGGGGAGCTGTTTTTT. This sequence encodes CASRRLAGDTGELFF.

This chain links TRBV15 with TRBJ2-1; no firm D call. The germline V and J ends were trimmed by 0 bases and 12 bases, with 12 bases remaining between them. Germline V gives CDR1 LNHNV, CDR2 YYDKDF (reference sequence). This CDR3 is built from 13 residues. This CDR3 reads CATSRDRLAPQFF. In DNA form, the CDR3 reads TGTGCCACCAGCAGAGATCGGCTGGCTCCGCAGTTCTTC.

The V call is TRBV10-2, the J call TRBJ1-1; D may be TRBD1 (6 bases). This CDR3 is 15 amino acids long. V was trimmed by 8 bases and J by 7 bases, leaving 23 bases between them. Germline CDR1 and CDR2: WSHSY and SAAADI. Here the CDR3 reads CASQRRGAGTFEAFF. The CDR3 DNA follows: TGCGCCAGCCAGAGGCGGGGGGCTGGGACTTTTGAAGCTTTCTTT.

Here the CDR3 reads CASSSDLTSSYEQYF. The CDR3 region has the DNA TGCGCCAGCAGCAGCGACCTCACAAGCTCCTACGAGCAGTACTTC. The chain couples TRBV5-1 to TRBJ2-7, with D unclear. This CDR3 has 15 residues. The V and J ends lost 4 bases and 0 bases respectively, with 14 bases between them. CDR1 and CDR2 from the germline V gene are SGHRS and YFSETQ. Together with reference TRBV5-1 and TRBJ2-7, the CDR3 gives the full variable domain: KAGVTQTPRYLIKTRGQQVTLSCSPISGHRSVSWYQQTPGQGLQFLFEYFSETQRNKGNFPGRFSGRQFSNSRSEMNVSTLELGDSALYLCASSSDLTSSYEQYFGPGTRLTVT.

J is TRBJ1-5 and V is TRBV30; D might be TRBD1 (5 bases). The CDR3 length is 17 residues. CDR1 and CDR2 (germline): GTSNPN, SVGIG (reference sequence). Trimming stripped 1 base from V and 0 bases from J, with 16 bases between. CDR3 nucleotides: TGTGCCTGGAGTGGGCGACAGCTTCGATATAGCAATCAGCCCCAGCATTTT. This translates into CAWSGRQLRYSNQPQHF.

In nucleotides, the CDR3 is TGTGCCAGCAGCTCAGATCAGGGAGCCCCCGGGACCCAGTACTTC. Protein: CASSSDQGAPGTQYF. V gene TRBV13 combines with J gene TRBJ2-5; D tentatively fits TRBD1 or TRBD2 (5 bases each). CDR1 is PRHDT, CDR2 FYEKMQ, per germline (reference sequence). This CDR3 is 15 amino acids long. V was clipped by 4 bases and J by 7 bases, with 19 bases between them.